What follows are 17 T cell receptor beta chains derived from one specimen sequenced in a study of control samples from healthy donors and cancer patients. Data came from immunoSEQ multiplex PCR; TCRdb stores just in-frame clones and leaves some out. Here the sample spans tens of thousands of clones, approximately 84% being singletons. Specimen: PBMCs. The origin of the receptors is a man between 65 and 85 years old with lung cancer.

The V gene is TRBV7-2, the J gene TRBJ2-7, with 7 bases matching TRBD2. Germline lookup yields CDR1 SGHTA and CDR2 FQGNSA. V dropped 1 base and J dropped 2; count of bases not matched to a gene: 8. This CDR3 spans 16 amino acids. CDR3 bases: TGTGCCAGCAGCTTAGGCTCGGCTAGCGGAGCCTACGAGCAGTACTTC. Its protein is CASSLGSASGAYEQYF.

The gene calls are TRBV2 and TRBJ1-5; D gene unclear. Germline V CDR1 and CDR2: SNHLY, FYNNEI. V was trimmed by 6 bases and J by 3 bases, leaving 18 bases between them. This CDR3 contains 16 residues. CDR3 DNA sequence: TGTGCCAGCAGCGCCGAGGACGGGCGATTCAATCAGCCCCAGCATTTT. Protein product: CASSAEDGRFNQPQHF.

This clone was picked up one time. The J gene is TRBJ2-3, the V gene TRBV13, with D possibly being TRBD1 (5 bases). The CDR3 spans 14 residues. The V end lost 2 bases, the J end lost 2 bases, and 8 bases lay between the germline ends. Germline lookup yields CDR1 PRHDT and CDR2 FYEKMQ (reference sequence). The CDR3 spells CASSLRQITDTQYF. The CDR3 nucleotides read TGTGCCAGCAGCTTACGACAGATCACAGATACGCAGTATTTT.

This chain joins TRBV5-1 and TRBJ1-2; a possible D gene is TRBD1 (5 bases). This CDR3 has 14 residues. Germline CDR1 reads SGHRS; CDR2 reads YFSETQ. The V end lost 0 bases, the J end lost 6 bases, and 12 bases lay between the germline ends. The CDR3 region is CASSLGQGSHGYTF. The CDR3 bases are TGCGCCAGCAGCTTGGGGCAGGGATCCCATGGCTACACCTTC.

The chain couples TRBV6-1 to TRBJ2-7; D remains unclear. The CDR3 runs to 18 residues. Germline CDR1 MNHNS, CDR2 SASEGT. V gave up 1 base and J gave up 0 bases, with 19 bases separating them. The DNA for the CDR3 is TGTGCCAGCAGTGAAGGTCGGACGGGCAGCCTTCCCTCCTACGAGCAGTACTTC. Protein product: CASSEGRTGSLPSYEQYF.

The J gene is TRBJ1-2, the V gene TRBV2; D not resolved. CDR3 size: 13 residues. The V end was cut by 8 bases, the J end by 4 bases, with 14 bases between. Germline V gives CDR1 SNHLY, CDR2 FYNNEI. CDR3 bases: TGTGCCAGCTCCCTGAGGGAGTTCTATGGCTACACCTTC. This encodes CASSLREFYGYTF.

V usage is TRBV5-1 and J usage is TRBJ2-2; D is tentatively TRBD1 or TRBD2 (6 bases each). Germline assignment: CDR1 SGHRS and CDR2 YFSETQ. Trimming took 0 bases from V and 6 from J, leaving 12 bases between them. There are 15 residues in the CDR3. The CDR3, as DNA: TGCGCCAGCAGCTTGGAGCTAGGGGGGTCCGGGGAGCTGTTTTTT. Its protein product is CASSLELGGSGELFF.

The chain carries TRBV9 and TRBJ2-2; perhaps TRBD1 as D (6 bases). Germline CDR1 SGDLS, CDR2 YYNGEE. Trimming cost V 3 bases and J 6 bases, with 9 bases left between them. The CDR3 spans 13 residues. The CDR3 DNA sequence: TGTGCCAGCAGCGCTACAGGGTCCGGGGAGCTGTTTTTT. Translation gives CASSATGSGELFF. Full variable domain (outside the CDR3, taken from reference TRBV9 and TRBJ2-2): DSGVTQTPKHLITATGQRVTLRCSPRSGDLSVYWYQQSLDQGLQFLIQYYNGEERAKGNILERFSAQQFPDLHSELNLSSLELGDSALYFCASSATGSGELFFGEGSRLTVL.

This chain uses TRBV27 with TRBJ1-1; D may be TRBD1 (5 bases). This CDR3 spans 14 amino acids. Germline CDR1 reads MNHEY; CDR2 reads SMNVEV (reference sequence). Trimming cost V 6 bases and J 5 bases, with 16 bases left between them. As DNA, the CDR3 is TGTGCCAGCAGGGGGCGCGGTGGAATAACTGAAGCTTTCTTT. It encodes CASRGRGGITEAFF.

The rearrangement uses TRBV7-3 and TRBJ2-7; no clear D gene. The germline CDR1 and CDR2 sequences are SGHTA and FQGTGA. The CDR3 runs to 14 residues. Trimming removed 1 base at V and 7 bases at J, with 14 bases between. The CDR3 DNA reads as TGTGCCAGCAGCTTAATTGTCGGAGCTACTGAGCAGTACTTC. It is translated as CASSLIVGATEQYF.

The chain uses TRBV3-1 (or the pseudogene TRBV3-2) and TRBJ2-5, with D tentatively TRBD1 (6 bases). V lost 7 bases to trimming and J lost 5 bases, with 14 bases between them. CDR3 length: 13 amino acids. CDR1 is LGHDT and CDR2 is YNNKEL in the germline V gene (reference sequence). CDR3 nucleotide sequence: TGTGCCAGCAAGGCAGGGGCCAGCGAGACCCAGTACTTC. Translated: CASKAGASETQYF.

For the CDR3, the DNA is TGTGCCAGCTCCCCCCCCGGGGCCCTCCTCCAAGAGACCCAGTACTTC. Translation: CASSPPGALLQETQYF. The chain is built from TRBV28 and TRBJ2-5, with D possibly being TRBD1 or TRBD2 (5 bases each). The germline CDR1 and CDR2 sequences are MDHEN and SYDVKM. V was cut by 8 bases and J by 1 base, with 20 bases left in between. This CDR3 is 16 amino acids long.

J is TRBJ2-1 and V is TRBV9, with D possibly matching TRBD1 (5 bases). The CDR3 covers 17 residues. Between the trimmed V and J ends, which lost 0 bases and 0 bases, there was a span of 13 bases. The germline gives CDR1 SGDLS, CDR2 YYNGEE. The CDR3 spells CASSVVGQVSSYNEQFF. The DNA for the CDR3 is TGTGCCAGCAGCGTAGTGGGGCAGGTGAGCTCCTACAATGAGCAGTTCTTC.

The chain uses TRBV7-9 and TRBJ1-3; D gene unclear. The CDR3 spans 15 residues. The V end was cut by 6 bases, the J end by 1 base, with 13 bases between. Germline V gene lookup returns CDR1 SEHNR and CDR2 FQNEAQ (reference sequence). CDR3: CASSLSQLSGNTIYF. The CDR3 DNA reads as TGTGCCAGCAGTTTATCCCAACTATCTGGAAACACCATATATTTT.

Only a few counts were recorded for this clone. The J gene is TRBJ2-3, the V gene TRBV23-1; D may match TRBD1 or TRBD2 (5 bases each). TRBV23-1 is sorted into the ORF group, with uncertain function. The CDR3 is 16 residues long. Trimming took off 6 bases at V and 7 bases at J, with 23 bases between the two ends. The CDR3 reads CASRAARKGRQNTQYF. Here the CDR3 DNA reads TGCGCCAGCAGGGCCGCTAGAAAGGGACGTCAAAATACGCAGTATTTT.

V gene TRBV18 combines with J gene TRBJ1-2; D gene uncertain. The germline V gene encodes CDR1 KGHSH and CDR2 LQKENI. CDR3 length equals 12 residues. The germline V and J ends were trimmed by 5 bases and 1 base, with 5 bases remaining between them. The CDR3 DNA sequence: TGTGCCAGCTCAGATGGTAACTATGGCTACACCTTC. Translation gives CASSDGNYGYTF.

The chain recombines TRBV5-4 with TRBJ2-1; 11 bases are a match to TRBD2. Unmatched junction bases numbered 7, after V lost 0 bases and J lost 8 bases. This CDR3 is built from 16 residues. Germline values: CDR1 SGHNT, CDR2 YYREEE (reference sequence). This chain's CDR3 is CASSLGGSGGVHEQFF. The CDR3 bases are TGTGCCAGCAGCTTGGGAGGTAGCGGGGGGGTCCATGAGCAGTTCTTC.